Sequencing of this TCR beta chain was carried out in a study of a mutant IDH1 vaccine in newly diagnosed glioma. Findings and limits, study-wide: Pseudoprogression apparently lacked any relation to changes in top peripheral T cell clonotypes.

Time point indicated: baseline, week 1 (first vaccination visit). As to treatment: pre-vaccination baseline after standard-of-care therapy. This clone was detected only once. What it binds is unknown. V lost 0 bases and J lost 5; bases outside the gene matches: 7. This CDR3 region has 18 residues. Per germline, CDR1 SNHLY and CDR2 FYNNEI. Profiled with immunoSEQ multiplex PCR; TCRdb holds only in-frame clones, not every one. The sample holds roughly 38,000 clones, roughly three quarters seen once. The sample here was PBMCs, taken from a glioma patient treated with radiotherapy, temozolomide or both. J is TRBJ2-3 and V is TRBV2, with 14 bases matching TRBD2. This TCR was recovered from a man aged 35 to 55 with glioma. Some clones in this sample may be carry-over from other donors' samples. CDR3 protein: CASSEAPGLAGVRDTQYF. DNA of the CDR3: TGTGCCAGCAGTGAAGCTCCGGGACTAGCGGGGGTGAGAGATACGCAGTATTTT.